One and the same sample provided the 13 T cell receptor beta chains below, sequenced in a study of response to subunit inactivated influenza vaccine. TCRdb recomputed calls from the RT-PCR reads with MiXCR, one row per CDR3 protein. Of 590,000 or so distinct CDR3 sequences in the sample, around 15% were seen once. Sequenced material: PBMCs from blood, taken 14 to 15 days before vaccination. These TCRs come from a man aged 50-59 years who received an inactivated influenza vaccine.

This clonotype was observed a handful of times. The genes are TRBV12-3 or TRBV12-4 and TRBJ2-1, with D possibly TRBD2 on 5 matching bases. Trimming stripped 2 bases from V and 8 bases from J, with 10 bases between. This CDR3 region has 13 residues. The CDR3 reads CASSLFLRDEQFF. The CDR3, as DNA: TGTGCCAGCAGTTTATTTTTGCGGGATGAGCAGTTCTTC.

The sample holds a few counts of this clonotype. This chain joins TRBV20-1 and TRBJ1-2; 8 bases map to TRBD1. The length of the CDR3 is 12 residues. J lost 4 bases, V lost 6 bases, and 4 bases had no gene match. Germline assignment: CDR1 DFQATT and CDR2 SNEGSKA (reference sequence). The CDR3 reads CSALGTGYGYTF. The DNA of the CDR3 is TGCAGTGCCCTGGGGACAGGCTATGGCTACACCTTC.

The sample holds a few counts of this clonotype. The chain employs TRBV6-2 or TRBV6-3 and TRBJ2-5, with D unclear. The germline CDR1 and CDR2 sequences are MNHEY and SVGEGT. CDR3 length equals 13 residues. Trimming stripped 6 bases from V and 1 base from J, with 9 bases between. CDR3 bases: TGTGCCAGCAGATGGGCCCTCCAAGAGACCCAGTACTTC. This sequence encodes CASRWALQETQYF.

The chain joins TRBV6-2 or TRBV6-3 to TRBJ1-1; D possibly corresponds to TRBD1 (5 bases). V dropped 7 bases and J dropped 0 bases, with 9 bases sitting between them. The CDR3 has 13 residues. Germline CDR1 is MNHEY and CDR2 is SVGEGT. CDR3 loop: CASKGTVNTEAFF. The CDR3 DNA is TGTGCCAGCAAGGGGACGGTGAACACTGAAGCTTTCTTT.

This clonotype occurred many times. The chain links TRBV28 to TRBJ1-5; D uncertain. CDR1 and CDR2 (germline): MDHEN, SYDVKM. Trimming took 3 bases from V and 0 from J, leaving 18 bases between them. There are 18 residues in the CDR3. The CDR3 coding sequence is TGTGCCAGCAGTTTCCCCTCTCGTGGCGGGTCTAGCAATCAGCCCCAGCATTTT. Translation: CASSFPSRGGSSNQPQHF.

In the case of this clonotype: The junction and the germline gene differ at one end; a read error may be behind it. The gene calls are TRBV7-2 and TRBJ1-2; D uncertain. Per the germline V gene, CDR1 is SGHTA and CDR2 is FQGNSA. The CDR3 consists of 14 residues. CDR3 in amino acids: CASSLAPGVYGYTF. For the CDR3, the DNA is TGTGCCAGCAGTTTAGCCCCGGGCGTCTATGGCTACACCTTC.

The chain is built from TRBV29-1 and TRBJ2-4; TRBD1 aligns across 9 bases. Germline loops: CDR1 SQVTM, CDR2 ANQGSEA. This CDR3 comprises 13 residues. Unmatched junction bases numbered 5, after V lost 5 bases and J lost 6 bases. The CDR3 nucleotides are TGCAGCGTTAAAACGGACAGGGGAAACATTCAGTACTTC. As protein: CSVKTDRGNIQYF.

The rearrangement links TRBV11-1 to TRBJ2-3, with 10 bases matching TRBD1. This CDR3 spans 18 amino acids. The V segment lost 5 bases and the J segment 2 bases; nucleotides outside the gene matches: 13. Per germline, CDR1 SGHAT and CDR2 FQDESV (reference sequence). CDR3 sequence (DNA): TGTGCCAGCAGCGACGTCCGGGACAGGGGCGTCCTCACAGATACGCAGTATTTT. It translates to CASSDVRDRGVLTDTQYF.

The chain is built from TRBV3-1 and TRBJ1-1; TRBD1 matches 9 bases. J was trimmed by 5 bases and V by 6 bases; bases with no gene match: 4. The CDR3 is 13 residues long. The germline V gene encodes CDR1 LGHDT and CDR2 YNNKEL (reference sequence). The CDR3 here is CASRRQGETEAFF. The CDR3 coding sequence is TGTGCCAGCAGGCGACAGGGGGAAACTGAAGCTTTCTTT.

The J gene is TRBJ1-2, the V gene TRBV20-1; 9 nucleotides match TRBD1. V gave up 6 bases and J gave up 5 bases; unmatched junction bases: 16. This CDR3 spans 16 amino acids. Germline CDR1 DFQATT, CDR2 SNEGSKA (reference sequence). The CDR3 sequence: CSAHDRGWGNVYGYTF. The CDR3 nucleotides read TGCAGTGCCCACGACAGGGGGTGGGGGAATGTGTATGGCTACACCTTC.

This rearrangement joins TRBV12-3 or TRBV12-4 to TRBJ2-1, with 11 bases matching TRBD2. The trim removed 2 bases at V and 8 bases at J, leaving 5 bases unmatched. CDR3 size: 15 residues. The CDR3 DNA sequence: TGTGCCAGCAGTTTAAGTAGCGGGGGGGCGGATGAGCAGTTCTTC. Its protein product is CASSLSSGGADEQFF.

The chain recombines TRBV7-9 with TRBJ2-7; 9 nucleotides line up with TRBD1. The CDR3 loop spans 16 amino acids. Losses at the gene ends were 0 bases for V and 2 bases for J; bases not matched to a gene: 5. CDR1 and CDR2 from the germline V gene are SEHNR and FQNEAQ (reference sequence). The CDR3 DNA reads as TGTGCCAGCAGCTTAGCCGGGACAGGGATCGCCTACGAGCAGTACTTC. It yields the protein CASSLAGTGIAYEQYF. Combining the CDR3 with reference TRBV7-9 and TRBJ2-7 gives the whole variable domain DTGVSQNPRHKITKRGQNVTFRCDPISEHNRLYWYRQTLGQGPEFLTYFQNEAQLEKSRLLSDRFSAERPKGSFSTLEIQRTEQGDSAMYLCASSLAGTGIAYEQYFGPGTRLTVT.

This clonotype was detected only a few times. V usage is TRBV12-3 or TRBV12-4 and J usage is TRBJ1-2; a weak D match, TRBD1 (6 bases). This CDR3 has 14 residues. V lost 1 base and J lost 7, with 13 bases in between. CDR3 residues: CASSLGWGARGYTF. The CDR3 nucleotides read TGTGCCAGCAGTTTAGGATGGGGGGCTCGTGGCTACACCTTC.